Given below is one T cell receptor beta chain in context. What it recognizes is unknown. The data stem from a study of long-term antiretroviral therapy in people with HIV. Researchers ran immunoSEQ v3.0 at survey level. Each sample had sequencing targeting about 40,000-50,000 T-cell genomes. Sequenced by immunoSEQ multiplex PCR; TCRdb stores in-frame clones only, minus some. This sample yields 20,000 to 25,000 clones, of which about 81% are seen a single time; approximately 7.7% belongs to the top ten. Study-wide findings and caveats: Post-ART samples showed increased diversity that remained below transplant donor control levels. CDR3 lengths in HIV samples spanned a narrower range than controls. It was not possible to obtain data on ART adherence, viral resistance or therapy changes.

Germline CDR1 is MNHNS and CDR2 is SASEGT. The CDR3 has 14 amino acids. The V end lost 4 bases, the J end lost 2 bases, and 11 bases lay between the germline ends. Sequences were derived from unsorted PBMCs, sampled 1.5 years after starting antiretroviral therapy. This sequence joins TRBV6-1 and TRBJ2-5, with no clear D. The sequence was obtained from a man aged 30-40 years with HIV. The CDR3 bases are TGTGCCAGCAGTGTAGGACCCATGCAAGAGACCCAGTACTTC. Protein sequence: CASSVGPMQETQYF.